The subject of this entry is one T cell receptor (beta chain). This entry is derived from a study of T-cell memory formation after mild COVID-19. Between the trimmed V and J ends, which lost 0 bases and 1 base, there was a span of 12 bases. This CDR3 spans 16 amino acids. Germline-derived CDR1 and CDR2 are GTSNPN and SVGIG (reference sequence). TCRdb ran MiXCR on the 5' RACE reads and lists one entry per CDR3 protein. The table shows 450,000 to 650,000 distinct CDR3 sequences, with about 22% occurring only once. Input material: PBMCs or a T cell subset sorted from them (not recorded which). The chain joins TRBV30 to TRBJ2-2; unclear D gene. This TCR was sampled from an adult woman who had mild COVID-19 (a few samples of this study predate the infection). Cell type and time point are not known. Here the CDR3 DNA reads TGTGCCTGGAGTGTATTCGGTGCAGTGAACACCGGGGAGCTGTTTTTT. Its protein is CAWSVFGAVNTGELFF. Full variable domain (rest looked up from reference TRBV30 and TRBJ2-2): SQTIHQWPATLVQPVGSPLSLECTVEGTSNPNLYWYRQAAGRGLQLLFYSVGIGQISSEVPQNLSASRPQDRQFILSSKKLLLSDSGFYLCAWSVFGAVNTGELFFGEGSRLTVL.